Presented here are 31 T cell receptor beta chains from one specimen sequenced in a study of STAT5B mutations in CD4+ large granular lymphocyte leukemia (dated by TCRdb to 2021 to 2024). The library was prepared using the immunoSEQ multiplex PCR assay. TCRdb stores this immuneACCESS table with in-frame sequences only. Part of the clones is absent; in the studies checked, under half of the shortfall reflects unresolved V genes, and no reason is known for the rest. For this sample there are about 36,000 clones; around three quarters appear just once. The top ten clones comprise roughly 2.3% of the sample. What was sequenced was CD4+ T cells from blood buffy coats. The receptors here all came from a human donor in good health.

There are a few counts of this clone. The chain is built from TRBV6-6 and TRBJ2-1; TRBD2 aligns across 10 bases. CDR3 length equals 15 residues. The V gene's germline CDR1 is MNHNY and CDR2 SVGAGI (reference sequence). V lost 6 bases and J lost 6; bases outside the gene matches: 8. The chain's CDR3 is CASRPGLAEINEQFF. Written as DNA, the CDR3 is TGTGCCAGCAGACCCGGACTAGCGGAGATCAATGAGCAGTTCTTC.

This clone was observed a few times. J is TRBJ1-1 and V is TRBV2; the D gene is possibly TRBD1 (5 bases). V gave up 5 bases and J gave up 6 bases, with 13 bases separating them. CDR1 and CDR2 (germline): SNHLY, FYNNEI. This CDR3 contains 13 residues. The CDR3 sequence is CASSIWDYAEAFF. In DNA, the CDR3 is TGTGCCAGCAGTATCTGGGACTACGCTGAAGCTTTCTTT.

The chain couples TRBV5-1 to TRBJ1-2; weak D call: TRBD1 (5 bases). This CDR3 has 15 amino acids. V shed 0 bases and J shed 5 bases, with 14 bases lying between them. Germline CDR1 SGHRS, CDR2 YFSETQ. CDR3 nucleotides: TGCGCCAGCAGCTTGGAGATGGGGACGGGTTATGGCTACACCTTC. Translating gives CASSLEMGTGYGYTF.

This clone was seen only a few times. This chain links TRBV10-1 with TRBJ2-6; a possible D gene is TRBD2 (5 bases). The CDR3 has 14 residues. Trimming removed 5 bases at V and 4 bases at J, with 9 bases between. Germline values: CDR1 WNHNN, CDR2 SYGVQD (reference sequence). DNA for the CDR3: TGCGCCAGCAGTCCTGGGAGAGGGGCCAACGTCCTGACTTTC. As protein: CASSPGRGANVLTF.

The chain links TRBV7-2 to TRBJ1-1; weak D call: TRBD1 (5 bases). The length of the CDR3 is 13 residues. Germline values: CDR1 SGHTA, CDR2 FQGNSA. Trimming removed 6 bases from V and 7 bases from J, with 15 bases in between. The CDR3 DNA reads as TGTGCCAGCAGTACCAGCACAGGAGTTGAAGCTTTCTTT. Its protein product is CASSTSTGVEAFF.

This rearrangement joins TRBV5-1 to TRBJ1-2; D remains ambiguous. CDR3 length: 15 amino acids. V dropped 5 bases and J dropped 0 bases, with 14 bases sitting between them. CDR1 is SGHRS, CDR2 YFSETQ, per germline. The CDR3 loop is CASRGQVVANYGYTF. The CDR3 DNA follows: TGCGCCAGCAGGGGCCAGGTCGTAGCTAACTATGGCTACACCTTC.

CDR3 in DNA: TGTGCCACCTCTGGGGGGAGGAGGGAGACCCAGTACTTC. This encodes CATSGGRRETQYF. The chain employs TRBV19 and TRBJ2-5, with D tentatively TRBD2 (6 bases). Germline CDR1 and CDR2: LNHDA and SQIVND (reference sequence). Trimming cost V 10 bases and J 5 bases, with 17 bases left between them. The CDR3 contains 13 residues.

The V gene is TRBV21-1, the J gene TRBJ1-1. TRBV21-1 is described as a pseudogene. This CDR3 has 15 residues. The CDR3 sequence: CASSKGKGSNTEAFF. CDR3 nucleotide sequence: TGTGCCAGCAGCAAAGGAAAGGGATCCAACACTGAAGCTTTCTTT.

Only a few counts were recorded for this clone. The chain couples TRBV27 to TRBJ2-7; 11 bases are a match to TRBD2. This CDR3 is built from 15 residues. Germline V gene sequence: CDR1 MNHEY, CDR2 SMNVEV (reference sequence). V lost 6 bases and J lost 2; bases outside the gene matches: 6. The CDR3 sequence: CASRTGTSGTYEQYF. CDR3 DNA: TGTGCCAGCAGGACCGGGACTAGCGGAACCTACGAGCAGTACTTC.

V and J are TRBV5-1 and TRBJ2-5, with a tentative D call TRBD2 (5 bases). Germline V CDR1 and CDR2: SGHRS, YFSETQ. Trimming cost V 2 bases and J 6 bases, with 20 bases left between them. The CDR3 loop spans 16 amino acids. This chain's CDR3 is CASSFGRPDTGKTQYF. CDR3 in DNA: TGCGCCAGCAGCTTCGGGCGGCCAGATACGGGGAAGACCCAGTACTTC.

This clone appeared once. J is TRBJ1-1 and V is TRBV11-2; D remains ambiguous. Germline CDR1 SGHAT, CDR2 FQNNGV. V shed 5 bases and J shed 6 bases, with 13 bases lying between them. The CDR3 contains 13 residues. The CDR3: CASSEVLGAEAFF. The CDR3 region has the DNA TGTGCCAGCAGCGAAGTCCTTGGGGCTGAAGCTTTCTTT.

The chain recombines TRBV20-1 with TRBJ1-1; 8 bases match TRBD1. With V trimmed by 3 bases and J by 8 bases, 2 bases remained unmatched. The CDR3 loop spans 11 amino acids. Germline values: CDR1 DFQATT, CDR2 SNEGSKA (reference sequence). The CDR3 sequence: CSASRTGEAFF. CDR3 sequence (DNA): TGCAGTGCTAGTAGGACAGGGGAAGCTTTCTTT.

This sequence joins TRBV9 and TRBJ2-5; a weak D match, TRBD2 (6 bases). The germline V and J ends were trimmed by 1 base and 5 bases, with 18 bases remaining between them. The CDR3 consists of 16 residues. Germline CDR1 is SGDLS and CDR2 is YYNGEE. CDR3 protein: CASSVSLEGGAETQYF. CDR3 nucleotide sequence: TGTGCCAGCAGCGTATCGCTGGAGGGCGGCGCCGAGACCCAGTACTTC.

V is TRBV5-4 and J is TRBJ2-1; D is perhaps TRBD2 (5 bases). Trimming left V 2 bases short and J 0 bases short, with 12 bases between. Germline CDR1 SGHNT, CDR2 YYREEE (reference sequence). This CDR3 region has 16 residues. This CDR3 is CASSLGGPSSYNEQFF. The CDR3 DNA is TGTGCCAGCAGCTTAGGAGGCCCTAGCTCCTACAATGAGCAGTTCTTC.

This clone has only one observation. The CDR3: CASRTSGTLETQYF. The CDR3 region has the DNA TGTGCCAGCAGGACTTCCGGGACACTCGAGACCCAGTACTTC. The chain joins TRBV6-1 to TRBJ2-5; TRBD1 is a possible D gene (6 bases). V was shortened by 6 bases and J by 5 bases, with 16 bases between the two germline ends. CDR3 length equals 14 residues. CDR1 is MNHNS, CDR2 SASEGT, per germline.

This clone was detected only a few times. V is TRBV30 and J is TRBJ1-1; a possible D gene is TRBD1 (5 bases). The CDR3 has 14 residues. The V and J ends lost 4 bases and 1 base respectively, with 13 bases between them. Germline V CDR1 and CDR2: GTSNPN, SVGIG (reference sequence). CDR3 in DNA: TGTGCCTGGAATGGACATATGACGAACACTGAAGCTTTCTTT. Translation gives CAWNGHMTNTEAFF.

V usage is TRBV11-2 and J usage is TRBJ2-5, with 8 bases aligning to TRBD2. The CDR3 runs to 15 residues. With V trimmed by 3 bases and J by 3 bases, 6 bases remained unmatched. The germline CDR1 and CDR2 sequences are SGHAT and FQNNGV. DNA of the CDR3: TGTGCCAGCAGCTTGTTGCGGGGGGTGGAAGAGACCCAGTACTTC. It specifies CASSLLRGVEETQYF. Based on the CDR3 plus reference TRBV11-2 and TRBJ2-5, the full variable domain is EAGVAQSPRYKIIEKRQSVAFWCNPISGHATLYWYQQILGQGPKLLIQFQNNGVVDDSQLPKDRFSAERLKGVDSTLKIQPAKLEDSAVYLCASSLLRGVEETQYFGPGTRLLVL.

This clone occurred a few times. The rearrangement uses TRBV10-1 and TRBJ2-2; TRBD1 agrees at 7 bases. Trimming took 10 bases from V and 2 from J; bases not matched to a gene: 4. The CDR3 runs to 13 residues. Germline V gene lookup returns CDR1 WNHNN and CDR2 SYGVQD (reference sequence). The CDR3 nucleotides read TGCGCCACCCGGGACAGAAACACCGGGGAGCTGTTTTTT. Translated: CATRDRNTGELFF.

The gene calls are TRBV2 and TRBJ1-4; weak D call: TRBD1 (6 bases). The germline V gene has CDR1 SNHLY and CDR2 FYNNEI. V dropped 6 bases and J dropped 2 bases, with 7 bases sitting between them. The CDR3 contains 13 residues. CDR3 DNA sequence: TGTGCCAGCAGCGGACAGACTAATGAAAAACTGTTTTTT. Encoded protein: CASSGQTNEKLFF.

The V call is TRBV27, the J call TRBJ2-1, with 9 bases aligning to TRBD1. CDR3 length: 16 amino acids. Trimming cost V 3 bases and J 7 bases; bases outside gene matches: 10. From germline, CDR1 is MNHEY and CDR2 SMNVEV (reference sequence). CDR3 sequence: CASSFVTGQGTNEQFF. CDR3 DNA: TGTGCCAGCAGTTTCGTAACGGGACAGGGAACTAATGAGCAGTTCTTC.

This rearrangement joins TRBV6-1 to TRBJ2-5, with TRBD1 as a possible D gene (6 bases). The germline gives CDR1 MNHNS, CDR2 SASEGT. The CDR3 covers 11 residues. The V gene lost 5 bases and the J gene lost 5 bases, with 6 bases spanning the gap. CDR3 bases: TGTGCCAGCAGTACAGGGGAGACCCAGTACTTC. Translating it yields CASSTGETQYF.

The chain is built from TRBV29-1 and TRBJ1-1; 7 bases agree with TRBD1. The CDR3 consists of 15 residues. Unmatched junction bases numbered 8, after V lost 4 bases and J lost 0 bases. Per germline, CDR1 SQVTM and CDR2 ANQGSEA. CDR3: CSVGKLQGLNTEAFF. As DNA, the CDR3 is TGCAGCGTTGGGAAACTACAGGGGTTGAACACTGAAGCTTTCTTT.

This rearrangement joins TRBV7-9 to TRBJ1-5; D is unresolved. CDR3 length equals 13 residues. V gave up 5 bases and J gave up 5 bases, with 10 bases separating them. Germline CDR1 and CDR2: SEHNR and FQNEAQ (reference sequence). CDR3 in amino acids: CASSRNRDQPQHF. The DNA for the CDR3 is TGTGCCAGCAGCCGGAATAGGGATCAGCCCCAGCATTTT.

The J gene is TRBJ2-1, the V gene TRBV11-2, with D perhaps TRBD1 or TRBD2 (6 bases each). The CDR3 totals 16 residues. Trimming took off 10 bases at V and 6 bases at J, with 25 bases between the two ends. Looked up from germline, CDR1 is SGHAT and CDR2 is FQNNGV. In nucleotides, the CDR3 is TGTGCCATCTCTTGGGGGGCGGGATGGGGGATCAATGAGCAGTTCTTC. Translating gives CAISWGAGWGINEQFF.

V usage is TRBV11-2 and J usage is TRBJ2-7, with D possibly TRBD2 on 6 matching bases. Germline V CDR1 and CDR2: SGHAT, FQNNGV. V was cut by 1 base and J by 4 bases, with 17 bases left in between. CDR3 size: 16 residues. The CDR3 loop is CASSLGPGALFYEQYF. CDR3 bases: TGTGCCAGCAGCTTAGGGCCGGGAGCGCTCTTTTACGAGCAGTACTTC.

The chain has TRBV5-4 and TRBJ1-4, with TRBD1 matching over 9 bases. The CDR3 totals 14 residues. The germline V gene has CDR1 SGHNT and CDR2 YYREEE (reference sequence). Losses at the gene ends were 4 bases for V and 6 bases for J; bases not matched to a gene: 4. CDR3 DNA: TGTGCCAGCAGCACGGGACAGGGTGATGAAAAACTGTTTTTT. Protein sequence: CASSTGQGDEKLFF.

The chain is built from TRBV10-3 and TRBJ1-1; possibly TRBD1 for D (5 bases). The CDR3 contains 11 residues. Germline CDR1 reads ENHRY; CDR2 reads SYGVKD. CDR3 loop: CGAGEHTEAFF. The CDR3 nucleotides read TGTGGAGCGGGGGAGCACACTGAAGCTTTCTTT.

The chain employs TRBV19 and TRBJ2-3; 9 bases are a match to TRBD1. The germline V gene encodes CDR1 LNHDA and CDR2 SQIVND (reference sequence). The CDR3 is 15 residues long. Trimming took 9 bases from V and 4 from J; bases not matched to a gene: 11. CDR3 sequence: CASSSGTGRSDTQYF. The CDR3 nucleotides are TGTGCCAGCTCCTCCGGGACAGGGAGATCAGATACGCAGTATTTT.

The chain recombines TRBV5-6 with TRBJ2-6; D is undetermined. In germline, CDR1 is SGHDT, CDR2 YYEEEE. Trimming removed 1 base from V and 0 bases from J, with 14 bases in between. The CDR3 runs 18 residues. CDR3 sequence (DNA): TGTGCCAGCAGCTTGTTGGGCTCTCTGAGCTCTGGGGCCAACGTCCTGACTTTC. Its translation is CASSLLGSLSSGANVLTF.

This clone was seen a few times. The rearrangement joins TRBV7-2 to TRBJ1-2, with unresolved D. The CDR3 is made up of 12 amino acids. Trimming took 1 base from V and 8 from J, leaving 8 bases between them. Germline lookup yields CDR1 SGHTA and CDR2 FQGNSA. CDR3 bases: TGTGCCAGCAGCTTAGGGTTCGGGGGCTACACCTTC. Translation gives CASSLGFGGYTF.

The CDR3 DNA reads TGTGCCAGCAGCTTGGATTTGGGGGCAACTAATGAAAAACTGTTTTTT. Translating gives CASSLDLGATNEKLFF. The chain has TRBV5-6 and TRBJ1-4, with TRBD1 as a possible D gene (5 bases). Germline CDR1 and CDR2: SGHDT and YYEEEE. V was cut by 0 bases and J by 0 bases, with 9 bases left in between. The CDR3 contains 16 residues.